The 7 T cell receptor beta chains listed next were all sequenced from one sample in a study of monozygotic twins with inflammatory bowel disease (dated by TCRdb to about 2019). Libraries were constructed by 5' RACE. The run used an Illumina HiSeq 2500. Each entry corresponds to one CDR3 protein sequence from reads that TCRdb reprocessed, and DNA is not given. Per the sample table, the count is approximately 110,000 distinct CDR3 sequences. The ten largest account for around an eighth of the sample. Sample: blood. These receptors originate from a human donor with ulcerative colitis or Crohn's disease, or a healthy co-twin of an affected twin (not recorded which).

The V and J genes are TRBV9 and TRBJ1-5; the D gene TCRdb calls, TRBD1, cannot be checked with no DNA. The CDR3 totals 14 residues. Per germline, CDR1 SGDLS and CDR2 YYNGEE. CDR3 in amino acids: CASSIGTGSGPQHF.

The CDR3 loop is CSVGKGEETQYF. V gene TRBV29-1 combines with J gene TRBJ2-5; TCRdb names TRBD1, which stays unverified in the absence of DNA. CDR3 size: 12 residues. Germline CDR1 is SQVTM and CDR2 is ANQGSEA.

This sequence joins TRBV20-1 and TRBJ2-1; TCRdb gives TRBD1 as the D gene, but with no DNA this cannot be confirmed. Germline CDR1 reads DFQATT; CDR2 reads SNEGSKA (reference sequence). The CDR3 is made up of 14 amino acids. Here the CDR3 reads CSARVGQRDNEQFF.

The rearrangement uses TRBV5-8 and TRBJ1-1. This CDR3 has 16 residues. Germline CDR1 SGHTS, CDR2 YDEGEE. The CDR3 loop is CASRGWLGVLNTEAFF.

The CDR3 loop reads CASSASSSGNTIYF. The chain links TRBV5-1 to TRBJ1-3. CDR3 length: 14 residues. Germline assignment: CDR1 SGHRS and CDR2 YFSETQ.

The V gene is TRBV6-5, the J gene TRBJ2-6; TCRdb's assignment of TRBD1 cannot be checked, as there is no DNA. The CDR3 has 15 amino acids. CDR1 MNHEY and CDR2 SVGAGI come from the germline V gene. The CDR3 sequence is CASSFFRGGANVLTF.

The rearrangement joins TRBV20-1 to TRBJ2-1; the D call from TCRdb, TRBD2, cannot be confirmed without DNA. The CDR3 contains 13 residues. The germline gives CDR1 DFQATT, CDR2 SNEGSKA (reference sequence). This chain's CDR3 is CSVAGGPYNEQFF.